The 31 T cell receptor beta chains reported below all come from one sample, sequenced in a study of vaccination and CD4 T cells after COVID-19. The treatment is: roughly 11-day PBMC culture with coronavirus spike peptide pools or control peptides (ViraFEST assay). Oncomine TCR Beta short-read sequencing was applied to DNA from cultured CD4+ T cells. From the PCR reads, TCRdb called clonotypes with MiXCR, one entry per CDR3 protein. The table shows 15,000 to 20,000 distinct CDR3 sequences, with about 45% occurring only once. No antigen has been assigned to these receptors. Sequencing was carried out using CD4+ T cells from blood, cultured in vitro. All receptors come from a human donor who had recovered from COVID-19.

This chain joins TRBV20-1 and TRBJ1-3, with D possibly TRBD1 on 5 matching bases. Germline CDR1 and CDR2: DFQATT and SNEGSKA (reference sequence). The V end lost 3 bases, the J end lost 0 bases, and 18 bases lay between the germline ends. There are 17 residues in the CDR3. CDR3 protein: CSARGPGRKNSGNTIYF. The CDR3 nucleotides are TGCAGTGCTAGGGGTCCGGGACGGAAGAACTCTGGAAACACCATATATTTT.

The CDR3 nucleotides read TGTGCCAGCAGCTTAGAGTTCAGGGCCTACGAGCAGTACTTC. Its protein is CASSLEFRAYEQYF. The chain employs TRBV7-9 and TRBJ2-7; D possibly corresponds to TRBD1 (5 bases). Germline V CDR1 and CDR2: SEHNR, FQNEAQ (reference sequence). V dropped 1 base and J dropped 2 bases, with 9 bases sitting between them. The CDR3 runs to 14 residues.

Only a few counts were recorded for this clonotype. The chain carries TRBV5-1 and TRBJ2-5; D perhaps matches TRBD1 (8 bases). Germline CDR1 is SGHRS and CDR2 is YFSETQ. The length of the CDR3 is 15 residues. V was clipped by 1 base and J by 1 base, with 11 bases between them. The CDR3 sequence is CASSLTGGGQETQYF. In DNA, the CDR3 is TGCGCCAGCAGCTTGACAGGGGGGGGCCAAGAGACCCAGTACTTC.

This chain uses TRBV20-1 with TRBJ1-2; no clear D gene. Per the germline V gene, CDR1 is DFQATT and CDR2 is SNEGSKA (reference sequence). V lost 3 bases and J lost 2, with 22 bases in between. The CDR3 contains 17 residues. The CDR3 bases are TGCAGTGCTAGTCCCCTTCCGGACCGACCGGTCAACTATGGCTACACCTTC. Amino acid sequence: CSASPLPDRPVNYGYTF.

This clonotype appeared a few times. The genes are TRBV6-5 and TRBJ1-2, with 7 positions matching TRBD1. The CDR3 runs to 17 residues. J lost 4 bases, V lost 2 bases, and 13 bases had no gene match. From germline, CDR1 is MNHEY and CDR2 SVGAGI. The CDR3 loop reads CASSYTTGFRGFYGYTF. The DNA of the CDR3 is TGTGCCAGCAGTTACACGACAGGGTTCAGGGGTTTCTATGGCTACACCTTC.

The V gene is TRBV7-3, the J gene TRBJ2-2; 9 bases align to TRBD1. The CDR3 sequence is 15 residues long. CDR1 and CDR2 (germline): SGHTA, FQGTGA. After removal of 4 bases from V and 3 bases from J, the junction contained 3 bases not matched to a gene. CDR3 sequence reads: CASSSDRGYTGELFF. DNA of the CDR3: TGTGCCAGCAGCTCAGACAGGGGGTACACCGGGGAGCTGTTTTTT.

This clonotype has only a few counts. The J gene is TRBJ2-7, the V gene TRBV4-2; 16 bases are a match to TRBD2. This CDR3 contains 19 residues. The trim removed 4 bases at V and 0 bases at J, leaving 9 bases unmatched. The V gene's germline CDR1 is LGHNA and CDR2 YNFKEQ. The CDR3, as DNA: TGTGCCAGCAGCCGTTCCGGGACTAGCGGGGGGGGCCTCTCCTACGAGCAGTACTTC. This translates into CASSRSGTSGGGLSYEQYF.

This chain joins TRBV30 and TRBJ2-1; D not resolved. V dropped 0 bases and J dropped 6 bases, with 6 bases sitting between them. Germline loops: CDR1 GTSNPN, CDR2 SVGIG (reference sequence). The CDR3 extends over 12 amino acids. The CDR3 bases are TGTGCCTGGAGTGTATTGATCAATGAGCAGTTCTTC. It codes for CAWSVLINEQFF.

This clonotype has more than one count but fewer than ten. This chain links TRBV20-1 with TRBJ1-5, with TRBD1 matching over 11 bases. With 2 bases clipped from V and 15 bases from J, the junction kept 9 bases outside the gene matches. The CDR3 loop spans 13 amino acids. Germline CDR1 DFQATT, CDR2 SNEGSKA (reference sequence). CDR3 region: CSARPGTGGRRHF. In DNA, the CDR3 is TGCAGTGCTAGACCCGGGACAGGGGGGCGCCGGCATTTT.

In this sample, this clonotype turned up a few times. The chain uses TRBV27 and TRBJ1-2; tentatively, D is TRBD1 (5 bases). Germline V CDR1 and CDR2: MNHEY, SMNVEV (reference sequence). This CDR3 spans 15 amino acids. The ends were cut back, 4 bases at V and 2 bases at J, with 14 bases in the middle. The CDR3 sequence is CASSSYRTLNYGYTF. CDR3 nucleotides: TGTGCCAGCAGTTCATACAGGACCCTCAACTATGGCTACACCTTC.

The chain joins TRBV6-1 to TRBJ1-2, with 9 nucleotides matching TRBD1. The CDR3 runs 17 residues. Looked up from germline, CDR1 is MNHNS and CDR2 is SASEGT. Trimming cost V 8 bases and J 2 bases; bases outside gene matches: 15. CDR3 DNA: TGTGCCAGCGGCTCCCTCACCGGGACAGGGATCAACTATGGCTACACCTTC. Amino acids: CASGSLTGTGINYGYTF.

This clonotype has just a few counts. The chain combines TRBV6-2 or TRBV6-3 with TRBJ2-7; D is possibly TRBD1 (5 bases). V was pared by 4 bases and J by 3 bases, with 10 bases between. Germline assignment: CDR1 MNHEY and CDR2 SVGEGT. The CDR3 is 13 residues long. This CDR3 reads CASSLTEIYEQYF. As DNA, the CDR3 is TGTGCCAGCAGTTTGACAGAGATCTACGAGCAGTACTTC.

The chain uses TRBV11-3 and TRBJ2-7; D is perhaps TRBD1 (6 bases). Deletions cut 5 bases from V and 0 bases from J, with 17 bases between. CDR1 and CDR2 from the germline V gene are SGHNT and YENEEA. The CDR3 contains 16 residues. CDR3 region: CASSIGGQGPSYEQYF. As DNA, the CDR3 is TGTGCCAGCAGCATAGGGGGTCAAGGGCCCTCCTACGAGCAGTACTTC. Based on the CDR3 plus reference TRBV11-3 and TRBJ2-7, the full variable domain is EAGVVQSPRYKIIEKKQPVAFWCNPISGHNTLYWYLQNLGQGPELLIRYENEEAVDDSQLPKDRFSAERLKGVDSTLKIQPAELGDSAVYLCASSIGGQGPSYEQYFGPGTRLTVT.

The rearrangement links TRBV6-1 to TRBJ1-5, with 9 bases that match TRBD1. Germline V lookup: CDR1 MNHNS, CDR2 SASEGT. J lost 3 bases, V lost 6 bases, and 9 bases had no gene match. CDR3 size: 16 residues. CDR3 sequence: CASSSGTGLVNQPQHF. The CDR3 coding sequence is TGTGCCAGCAGCTCCGGGACAGGGCTAGTCAATCAGCCCCAGCATTTT.

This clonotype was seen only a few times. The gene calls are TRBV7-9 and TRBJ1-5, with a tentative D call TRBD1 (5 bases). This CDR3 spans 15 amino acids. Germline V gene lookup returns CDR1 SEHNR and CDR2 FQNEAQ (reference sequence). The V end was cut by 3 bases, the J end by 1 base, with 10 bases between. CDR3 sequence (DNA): TGTGCCAGCAGCTTTCAGGGAGGGAGCAATCAGCCCCAGCATTTT. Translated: CASSFQGGSNQPQHF. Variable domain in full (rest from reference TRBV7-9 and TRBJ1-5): DTGVSQNPRHKITKRGQNVTFRCDPISEHNRLYWYRQTLGQGPEFLTYFQNEAQLEKSRLLSDRFSAERPKGSFSTLEIQRTEQGDSAMYLCASSFQGGSNQPQHFGDGTRLSIL.

CDR3 sequence reads: CASSFPTDPRQYF. CDR3 DNA: TGTGCCAGCAGCTTTCCGACGGATCCTCGTCAGTACTTC. The chain combines TRBV5-4 with TRBJ2-7; D remains unclear. The length of the CDR3 is 13 residues. Germline CDR1 reads SGHNT; CDR2 reads YYREEE (reference sequence). V lost 2 bases and J 10 bases, leaving 16 bases between the germline ends. The full variable domain, with the rest looked up from reference TRBV5-4 and TRBJ2-7, is ETGVTQSPTHLIKTRGQQVTLRCSSQSGHNTVSWYQQALGQGPQFIFQYYREEENGRGNFPPRFSGLQFPNYSSELNVNALELDDSALYLCASSFPTDPRQYFGPGTRLTVT.

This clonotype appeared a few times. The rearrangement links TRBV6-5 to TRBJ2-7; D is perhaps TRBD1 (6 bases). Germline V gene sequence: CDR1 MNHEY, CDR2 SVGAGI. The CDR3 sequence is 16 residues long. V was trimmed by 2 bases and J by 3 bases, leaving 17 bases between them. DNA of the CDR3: TGTGCCAGCAGTTACGCCAGGGGCCCCCCTTACTACGAGCAGTACTTC. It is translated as CASSYARGPPYYEQYF.

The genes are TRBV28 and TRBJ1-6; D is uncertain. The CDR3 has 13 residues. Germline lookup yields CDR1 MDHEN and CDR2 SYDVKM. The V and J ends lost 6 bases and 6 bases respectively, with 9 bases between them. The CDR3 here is CASSKNPNSPLHF. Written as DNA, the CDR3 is TGTGCCAGCAGCAAGAACCCTAATTCACCCCTCCACTTT.

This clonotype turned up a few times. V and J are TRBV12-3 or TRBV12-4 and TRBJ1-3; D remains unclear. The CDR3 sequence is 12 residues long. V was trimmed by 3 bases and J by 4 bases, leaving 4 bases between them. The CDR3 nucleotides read TGTGCCAGCAGTTTCTCGGGAAACACCATATATTTT. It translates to CASSFSGNTIYF.

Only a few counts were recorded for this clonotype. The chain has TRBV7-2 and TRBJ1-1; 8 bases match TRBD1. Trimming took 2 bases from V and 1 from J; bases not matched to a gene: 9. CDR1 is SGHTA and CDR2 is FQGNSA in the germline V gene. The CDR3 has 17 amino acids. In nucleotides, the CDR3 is TGTGCCAGCAGCTTAAGACTACTCCAGGGGGCGAACACTGAAGCTTTCTTT. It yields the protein CASSLRLLQGANTEAFF.

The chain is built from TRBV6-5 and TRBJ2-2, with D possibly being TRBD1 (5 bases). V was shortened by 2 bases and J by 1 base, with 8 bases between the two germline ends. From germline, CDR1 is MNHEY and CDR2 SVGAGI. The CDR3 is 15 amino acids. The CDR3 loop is CASSYGRVNTGELFF. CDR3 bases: TGTGCCAGCAGTTACGGCAGGGTGAACACCGGGGAGCTGTTTTTT.

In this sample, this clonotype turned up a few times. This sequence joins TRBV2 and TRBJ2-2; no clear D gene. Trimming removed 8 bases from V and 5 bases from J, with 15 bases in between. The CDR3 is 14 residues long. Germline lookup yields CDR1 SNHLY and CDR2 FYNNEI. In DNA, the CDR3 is TGTGCCAGCGTAGGATATTTGAGAACCGGGGAGCTGTTTTTT. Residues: CASVGYLRTGELFF.

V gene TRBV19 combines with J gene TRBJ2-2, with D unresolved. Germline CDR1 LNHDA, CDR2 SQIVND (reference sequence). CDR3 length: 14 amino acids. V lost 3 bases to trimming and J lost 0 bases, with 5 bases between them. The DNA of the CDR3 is TGTGCCAGTAGTATTCAGGCGAACACCGGGGAGCTGTTTTTT. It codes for CASSIQANTGELFF.

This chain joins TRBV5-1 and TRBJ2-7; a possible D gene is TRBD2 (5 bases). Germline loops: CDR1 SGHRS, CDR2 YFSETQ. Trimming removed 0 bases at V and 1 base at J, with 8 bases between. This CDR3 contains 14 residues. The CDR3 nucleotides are TGCGCCAGCAGCTTGGCCGGGGATTCCTACGAGCAGTACTTC. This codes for CASSLAGDSYEQYF.

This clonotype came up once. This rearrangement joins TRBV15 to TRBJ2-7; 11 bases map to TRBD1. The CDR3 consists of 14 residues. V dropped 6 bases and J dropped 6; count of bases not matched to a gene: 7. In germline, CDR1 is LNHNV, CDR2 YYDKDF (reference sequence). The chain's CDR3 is CATRGVDRGREQYF. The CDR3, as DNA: TGTGCCACCAGAGGCGTGGACAGGGGGCGCGAGCAGTACTTC.

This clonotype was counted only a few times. This chain's CDR3 is CSAREPKGTGGGETQYF. DNA of the CDR3: TGCAGTGCTAGGGAACCCAAGGGTACAGGGGGGGGAGAGACCCAGTACTTC. The chain is built from TRBV20-1 and TRBJ2-5; D possibly corresponds to TRBD1 (8 bases). This CDR3 contains 17 residues. CDR1 and CDR2 (germline): DFQATT, SNEGSKA (reference sequence). Trimming removed 3 bases from V and 4 bases from J, with 24 bases in between.

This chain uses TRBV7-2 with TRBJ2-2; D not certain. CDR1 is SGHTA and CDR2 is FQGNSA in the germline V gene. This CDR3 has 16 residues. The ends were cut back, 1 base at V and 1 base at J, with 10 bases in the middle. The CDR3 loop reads CASSLVPQMNTGELFF. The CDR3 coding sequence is TGTGCCAGCAGCTTAGTTCCGCAGATGAACACCGGGGAGCTGTTTTTT.

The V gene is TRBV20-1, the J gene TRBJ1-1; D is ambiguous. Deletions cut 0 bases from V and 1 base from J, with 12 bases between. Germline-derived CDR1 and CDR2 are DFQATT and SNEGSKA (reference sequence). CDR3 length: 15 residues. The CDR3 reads CSARDPERGNTEAFF. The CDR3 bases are TGCAGTGCTAGAGATCCGGAACGGGGGAACACTGAAGCTTTCTTT.

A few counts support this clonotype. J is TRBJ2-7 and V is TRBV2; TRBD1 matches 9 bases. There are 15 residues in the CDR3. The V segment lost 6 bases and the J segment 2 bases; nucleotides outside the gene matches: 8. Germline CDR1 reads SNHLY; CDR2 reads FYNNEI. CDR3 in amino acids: CASSTGQGQTYEQYF. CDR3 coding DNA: TGTGCCAGCAGCACCGGACAGGGGCAGACCTACGAGCAGTACTTC.

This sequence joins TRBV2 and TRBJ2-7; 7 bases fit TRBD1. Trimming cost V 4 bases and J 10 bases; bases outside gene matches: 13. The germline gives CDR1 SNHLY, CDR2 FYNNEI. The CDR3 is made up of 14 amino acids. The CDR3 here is CASSVDPMTGNQYF. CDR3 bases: TGTGCCAGCAGTGTGGACCCGATGACAGGGAATCAGTACTTC.

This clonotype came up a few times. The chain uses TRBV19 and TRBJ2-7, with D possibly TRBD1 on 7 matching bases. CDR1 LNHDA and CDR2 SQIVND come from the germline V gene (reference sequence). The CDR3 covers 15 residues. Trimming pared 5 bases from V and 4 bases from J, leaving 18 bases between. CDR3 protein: CASSELQGGEYEQYF. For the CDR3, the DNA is TGTGCCAGTAGTGAGTTGCAGGGGGGAGAGTACGAGCAGTACTTC.